This T cell receptor (beta chain) was captured by sequencing in a study of blood T cell repertoires in COVID-19. Study-level information: The samples span acute and convalescent COVID-19 from the United States, Italy and Spain. PBMCs, B-cell-depleted T cells, or T cells provided the cDNA or gDNA that made up the material.

Some clones are missing from TCRdb's copy, which holds only in-frame ones; the method was immunoSEQ multiplex PCR. Of almost 350,000 clones listed, roughly 89% are singletons. This CDR3 has 13 residues. In germline, CDR1 is SGHDN, CDR2 FVKESK. The V end was cut by 3 bases, the J end by 4 bases, with 9 bases between. The chain combines TRBV14 with TRBJ1-2; tentative D call: TRBD1 (6 bases). Input material: peripheral blood. The source is a woman aged 55-69 years with COVID-19, enrolled during active disease. CDR3 residues: CASSQGGPYGYTF. The DNA for the CDR3 is TGTGCCAGCAGCCAGGGGGGGCCCTATGGCTACACCTTC.